The present entry profiles one T cell receptor (beta chain) with its context. These data belong to a study of control samples from healthy donors and cancer patients. Clones were sequenced by immunoSEQ multiplex PCR, and TCRdb holds only the in-frame ones, with some missing. The table lists some 19,000 clones, under 90% of them singletons, with roughly 23% in the top ten. This CDR3 comprises 13 residues. The ends were cut back, 5 bases at V and 5 bases at J, with 12 bases in the middle. Germline loops: CDR1 SEHNR, CDR2 FQNEAQ (reference sequence). Sample: PBMCs. The receptor's source is a man aged 60-69 years with colorectal cancer. The chain employs TRBV7-9 and TRBJ1-2; the D gene is possibly TRBD1 (5 bases). As DNA, the CDR3 is TGTGCCAGCAGCCCCGGGACGCAGTATGGCTACACCTTC. This codes for CASSPGTQYGYTF. Full variable domain (missing parts from reference TRBV7-9 and TRBJ1-2): DTGVSQNPRHKITKRGQNVTFRCDPISEHNRLYWYRQTLGQGPEFLTYFQNEAQLEKSRLLSDRFSAERPKGSFSTLEIQRTEQGDSAMYLCASSPGTQYGYTFGSGTRLTVV.